The present T cell receptor beta chain was sequenced within a study of cytomegalovirus exposure and HLA in healthy donors. Germline V gene lookup returns CDR1 SQVTM and CDR2 ANQGSEA. The CDR3 loop spans 12 amino acids. After removal of 4 bases from V and 10 bases from J, the junction contained 8 bases not matched to a gene. Repertoires were generated with immunoSEQ multiplex PCR, while TCRdb's copy carries only in-frame clones and drops some. Of 150,000 or so clones listed, approximately 94% are singletons. To note about this clone: Its antigen is not known.

Study-level points and caveats: Subsequent analysis revealed that first-cohort TCR clusters tended to co-occur in the approximately 120 validation repertoires. As confirmed in vitro, a few CMV-associated chains were specific for CMV antigens.

Material: PBMCs. The TCR comes from a man younger than 30 in good health and CMV-seropositive. The chain carries TRBV29-1 and TRBJ2-5; 8 positions agree with TRBD1. The CDR3 DNA sequence: TGCAGCGTTGTAATCGGACAGGGTGGCCAGTACTTC. Amino acid sequence: CSVVIGQGGQYF.